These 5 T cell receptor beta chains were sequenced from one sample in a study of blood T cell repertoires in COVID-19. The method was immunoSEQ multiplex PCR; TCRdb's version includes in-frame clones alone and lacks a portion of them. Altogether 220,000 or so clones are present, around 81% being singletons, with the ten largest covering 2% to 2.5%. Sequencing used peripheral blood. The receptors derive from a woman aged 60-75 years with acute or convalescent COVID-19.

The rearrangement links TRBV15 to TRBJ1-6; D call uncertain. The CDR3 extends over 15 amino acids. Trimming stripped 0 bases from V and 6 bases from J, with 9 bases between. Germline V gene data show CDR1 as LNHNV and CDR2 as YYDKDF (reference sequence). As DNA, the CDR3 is TGTGCCACCAGCAGAGATGGCAGAATTAATTCACCCCTCCACTTT. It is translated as CATSRDGRINSPLHF.

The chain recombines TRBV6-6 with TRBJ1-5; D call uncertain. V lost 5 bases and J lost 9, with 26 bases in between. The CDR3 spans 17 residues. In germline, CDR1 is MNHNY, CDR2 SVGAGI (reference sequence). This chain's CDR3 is CASSPFSKYGKLGPQHF. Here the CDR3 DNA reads TGTGCCAGCAGTCCATTTTCTAAATACGGGAAACTGGGGCCCCAGCATTTT.

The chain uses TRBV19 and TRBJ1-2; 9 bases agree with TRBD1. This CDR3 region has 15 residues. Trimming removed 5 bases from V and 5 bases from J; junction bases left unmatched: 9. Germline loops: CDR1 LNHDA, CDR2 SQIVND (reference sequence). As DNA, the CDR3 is TGTGCCAGTAGTGCAAATACAGGGGGCGCTTATGGCTACACCTTC. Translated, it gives CASSANTGGAYGYTF. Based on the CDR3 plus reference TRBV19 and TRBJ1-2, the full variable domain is DGGITQSPKYLFRKEGQNVTLSCEQNLNHDAMYWYRQDPGQGLRLIYYSQIVNDFQKGDIAEGYSVSREKKESFPLTVTSAQKNPTAFYLCASSANTGGAYGYTFGSGTRLTVV.

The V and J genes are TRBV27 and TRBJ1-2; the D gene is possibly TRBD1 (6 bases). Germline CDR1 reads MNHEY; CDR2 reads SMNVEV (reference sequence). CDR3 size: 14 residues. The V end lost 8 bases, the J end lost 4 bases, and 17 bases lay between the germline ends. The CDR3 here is CASGRGDFIYGYTF. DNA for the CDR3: TGTGCCAGCGGGAGGGGGGACTTTATCTATGGCTACACCTTC.

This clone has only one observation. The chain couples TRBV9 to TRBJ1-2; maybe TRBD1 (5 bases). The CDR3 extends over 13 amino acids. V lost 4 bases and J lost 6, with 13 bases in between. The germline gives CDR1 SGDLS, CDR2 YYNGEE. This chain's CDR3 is CASSLGQGNGYTF. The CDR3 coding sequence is TGTGCCAGCAGCTTGGGCCAGGGAAATGGCTACACCTTC. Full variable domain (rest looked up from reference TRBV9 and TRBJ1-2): DSGVTQTPKHLITATGQRVTLRCSPRSGDLSVYWYQQSLDQGLQFLIQYYNGEERAKGNILERFSAQQFPDLHSELNLSSLELGDSALYFCASSLGQGNGYTFGSGTRLTVV.